This section outlines one T cell receptor (beta chain) sequence together with its context. No antigen is known for it. The data originate from a study of CXCR3-negative and CXCR3-positive naive CD8 T cells. Whole-study context: Each library held about 1.5 +/- 0.3 million TRB reads, roughly 150 million in total.

Study-wide results and limits: Memory, not naive, CXCR3-negative and CXCR3-positive cells differed in TRBV-TRBJ usage. Naive subsets had comparable surface CD5; TCR strength was inferred from TRB CDR3 properties.

Through 5' RACE with UMI labels, the TRB cDNA libraries were prepared. TCRdb reanalyzed the 5' RACE reads and collapses them to one entry per CDR3 protein, without DNA. The sample data list 45,000 to 70,000 distinct CDR3 sequences. The CDR3 consists of 12 residues. Germline V gives CDR1 SEHNR, CDR2 FQNEAQ (reference sequence). The chain uses TRBV7-9 and TRBJ1-1. Material for sequencing was memory CD8+ T cells from blood. This clonotype was sampled from a human donor in good health. Some clones in this sample may be carry-over from other donors' samples. The CDR3 sequence: CASSFPRGEAFF.